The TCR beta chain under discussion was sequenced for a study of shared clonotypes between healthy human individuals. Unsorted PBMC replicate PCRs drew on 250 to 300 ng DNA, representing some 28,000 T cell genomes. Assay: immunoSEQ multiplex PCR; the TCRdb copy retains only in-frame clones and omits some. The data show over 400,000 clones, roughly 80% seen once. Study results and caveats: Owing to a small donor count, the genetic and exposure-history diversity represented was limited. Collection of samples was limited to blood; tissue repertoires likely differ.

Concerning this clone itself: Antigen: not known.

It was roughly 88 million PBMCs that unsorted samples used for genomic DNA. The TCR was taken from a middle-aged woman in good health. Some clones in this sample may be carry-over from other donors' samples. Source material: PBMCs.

CDR3 loop: CASSLKAGESYEQYF. The DNA of the CDR3 is TGTGCCAGCAGCTTAAAAGCGGGAGAGTCCTACGAGCAGTACTTC. The chain couples TRBV7-3 to TRBJ2-7; the match to TRBD2 covers 8 bases. Germline V gene lookup returns CDR1 SGHTA and CDR2 FQGTGA. This CDR3 spans 15 amino acids. V shed 1 base, J shed 1 base, and the junction held 3 bases outside the gene matches.